One sample yielded the 30 T cell receptor beta chains listed below, sequenced in a study of blood T cells in healthy people across ages. Next came a second PCR, run for about 6 to 11 cycles, which used a sample-barcoded 5' primer along with a J-beta primer mix. TCRdb re-derived calls from the 5' RACE reads in MiXCR, one entry per CDR3 protein. The data contain more than 800,000 distinct CDR3 sequences, roughly 26% of them singletons. Sequencing input: blood. All receptors derive from a woman over 75 in good health.

This clonotype occurred once. The chain couples TRBV7-2 to TRBJ1-5; D uncertain. The CDR3 runs to 14 residues. Trimming cost V 5 bases and J 6 bases, with 14 bases left between them. Germline CDR1 reads SGHTA; CDR2 reads FQGNSA. CDR3 nucleotide sequence: TGTGCCAGCAGCATGGGAGGGTGGGCTCAGCCCCAGCATTTT. Translated, it gives CASSMGGWAQPQHF.

This clonotype has a count of ten or more. This sequence joins TRBV4-3 and TRBJ1-2, with a weak D call TRBD1 (5 bases). Germline V gene data show CDR1 as LGHNA and CDR2 as YSLEER. The ends were cut back, 0 bases at V and 1 base at J, with 12 bases in the middle. The CDR3 has 16 amino acids. CDR3 bases: TGCGCCAGCAGCCAAGAGATCGCAGGGCTTAACTATGGCTACACCTTC. Translation: CASSQEIAGLNYGYTF.

This clonotype was counted a few times. The genes are TRBV5-1 and TRBJ2-7; no clear D gene. Per the germline V gene, CDR1 is SGHRS and CDR2 is YFSETQ. CDR3 size: 12 residues. V was cut by 0 bases and J by 6 bases, with 7 bases left in between. The CDR3 nucleotides are TGCGCCAGCAGCTTGGTTCCAGCCGAGCAGTACTTC. Translating gives CASSLVPAEQYF.

This chain connects TRBV7-2 to TRBJ1-3, with D hard to call. V lost 2 bases to trimming and J lost 4 bases, with 3 bases between them. Germline values: CDR1 SGHTA, CDR2 FQGNSA. The CDR3 is 12 amino acids. The CDR3 DNA reads TGTGCCAGCAGCTTATTAGGAAACACCATATATTTT. Translation gives CASSLLGNTIYF. Combining the CDR3 with reference TRBV7-2 and TRBJ1-3 gives the whole variable domain GAGVSQSPSNKVTEKGKDVELRCDPISGHTALYWYRQSLGQGLEFLIYFQGNSAPDKSGLPSDRFSAERTGGSVSTLTIQRTQQEDSAVYLCASSLLGNTIYFGEGSWLTVV.

This clonotype was counted ten times or more. V is TRBV5-1 and J is TRBJ2-5; 8 nucleotides line up with TRBD1. V lost 4 bases, J lost 6 bases, and 5 bases stayed unmatched. Germline V gene lookup returns CDR1 SGHRS and CDR2 YFSETQ. This CDR3 has 13 residues. Here the CDR3 DNA reads TGCGCCAGCAGCATCGGACAGGGTCAGACCCAGTACTTC. Translation gives CASSIGQGQTQYF.

As concerns this clonotype: A much larger clone lies a single base off, so this may be a read error. The chain links TRBV27 to TRBJ2-6; tentative D call: TRBD1 (5 bases). Germline V gene sequence: CDR1 MNHEY, CDR2 SMNVEV (reference sequence). The CDR3 covers 14 residues. The CDR3 spells CASSPDTGANVRTF. CDR3 in DNA: TGTGCCAGCAGCCCGGACACTGGGGCCAACGTCCGGACTTTC.

In regard to this clonotype: This sequence may be a read error, since a much larger clone differs from it by one base. The V call is TRBV7-2, the J call TRBJ2-7, with 10 bases fitting TRBD2. The end of the DNA aligns better with TRBJ2-5, so the J call may be wrong. CDR3 length: 19 amino acids. Germline CDR1 reads SGHTA; CDR2 reads FQGNSA. CDR3 sequence (DNA): TGTGCCAGCAGCTTCTCCCTCGGACTAGCGGAGGGGCTGGGAGAGACCCAGTACTTC. It is translated as CASSFSLGLAEGLGETQYF.

This clonotype was detected a few times. A much larger clone differs by one base, so this may be a read error. The V gene is TRBV12-3 or TRBV12-4, the J gene TRBJ2-7, with 8 bases identical to TRBD2. The CDR3 covers 14 residues. J was trimmed by 10 bases and V by 2 bases; bases with no gene match: 10. In DNA, the CDR3 is TGTGCCAGCAGTTTACCCGGGGGGGGAGAGGCCCAGTACTTC. Translation gives CASSLPGGGEAQYF.

Ten or more counts support this clonotype. The chain recombines TRBV27 with TRBJ2-7; D is possibly TRBD1 or TRBD2 (5 bases each). CDR1 is MNHEY and CDR2 is SMNVEV in the germline V gene (reference sequence). V was trimmed by 5 bases and J by 2 bases, leaving 10 bases between them. The CDR3 loop spans 13 amino acids. CDR3 in DNA: TGTGCCAGCAGTCGGGGCAGTACCTACGAGCAGTACTTC. This encodes CASSRGSTYEQYF.

There are a few counts of this clonotype. The V call is TRBV12-3 or TRBV12-4, the J call TRBJ1-5; D ambiguous. Trimming removed 4 bases at V and 3 bases at J, with 19 bases between. The CDR3 extends over 17 amino acids. The CDR3: CASSYHPGSKVNQPQHF. In DNA form, the CDR3 reads TGTGCCAGCAGTTACCACCCCGGGTCCAAAGTCAATCAGCCCCAGCATTTT.

Regarding this clonotype: A much bigger clone sits one base away, suggesting this may be a read error. The J gene is TRBJ2-5, the V gene TRBV12-3 or TRBV12-4; D remains unclear. Trimming removed 5 bases at V and 11 bases at J, with 9 bases between. The CDR3 sequence is 10 residues long. CDR3 sequence: CASSGYQQYF. CDR3 DNA: TGTGCCAGCAGTGGCTATCAGCAGTACTTC.

For this clonotype: This may stem from a read error, because a much larger clone lies one nucleotide away. The chain couples TRBV15 to TRBJ1-5; no definite D call. The CDR3 is 17 residues long. Germline CDR1 and CDR2: LNHNV and YYDKDF (reference sequence). The CDR3 loop is CATSRDRTPYSDQPQHF. CDR3 sequence (DNA): TGTGCCACCAGCAGAGATAGAACGCCGTATAGCGATCAGCCCCAGCATTTT.

This clonotype occurred many times. This CDR3 is CASSQPGYPPETQYF. The CDR3 DNA is TGTGCCAGCAGTCAACCGGGGTACCCCCCGGAGACCCAGTACTTC. This chain connects TRBV6-2 or TRBV6-3 to TRBJ2-5; TRBD2 is a possible D gene (5 bases). The CDR3 totals 15 residues. The V gene's germline CDR1 is MNHEY and CDR2 SVGEGT. V dropped 5 bases and J dropped 5 bases, with 18 bases sitting between them.

This clonotype was recorded a few times. This could be a read error, since a much larger clone is one nucleotide away. J is TRBJ2-1 and V is TRBV12-3 or TRBV12-4, with D possibly TRBD2 on 5 matching bases. The germline V and J ends were trimmed by 3 bases and 10 bases, with 16 bases remaining between them. This CDR3 comprises 14 residues. The CDR3 sequence is CASSFVTGNYEQFF. The CDR3 DNA sequence: TGTGCCAGCAGTTTTGTGACGGGGAACTACGAGCAGTTCTTC.

DNA of the CDR3: TGTGCCAGCAGTTTAGCCCCCTCACCCCTCCACTTT. Encoded protein: CASSLAPSPLHF. The chain employs TRBV12-3 or TRBV12-4 and TRBJ1-6, with unresolved D. This CDR3 spans 12 amino acids. Deletions cut 0 bases from V and 10 bases from J, with 4 bases between.

This clonotype was detected many times. V and J are TRBV20-1 and TRBJ2-5; D uncertain. V lost 5 bases, J lost 2 bases, and 12 bases lay in between. There are 13 residues in the CDR3. Germline-derived CDR1 and CDR2 are DFQATT and SNEGSKA (reference sequence). CDR3 in amino acids: CSAFGETQETQYF. The CDR3 coding sequence is TGCAGTGCTTTCGGAGAGACTCAAGAGACCCAGTACTTC.

This clonotype showed up many times. The V call is TRBV7-6, the J call TRBJ2-7; no definite D call. Germline V CDR1 and CDR2: SGHVS, FNYEAQ. Trimming left V 4 bases short and J 0 bases short, with 16 bases between. This CDR3 has 16 amino acids. The DNA for the CDR3 is TGTGCCAGCAGCTCCATGGTACATACGATCTCCTACGAGCAGTACTTC. Amino acids: CASSSMVHTISYEQYF.

This clonotype occurred many times. CDR3 protein: CASSLIRGNQPQHF. The CDR3 DNA sequence: TGTGCCAGCAGTTTGATCAGGGGGAATCAGCCCCAGCATTTT. This chain joins TRBV28 and TRBJ1-5; 7 nucleotides match TRBD1. V lost 3 bases, J lost 4 bases, and 3 bases stayed unmatched. This CDR3 has 14 amino acids. CDR1 and CDR2 (germline): MDHEN, SYDVKM.

This clonotype has at least ten counts. The V gene is TRBV12-3 or TRBV12-4, the J gene TRBJ1-2, with D perhaps TRBD1 (6 bases). Trimming stripped 5 bases from V and 8 bases from J, with 18 bases between. The CDR3 is 14 residues long. The CDR3 region has the DNA TGTGCCAGCAGTCCCCGAGGGGGGGCGGGAGGCTACACCTTC. Protein sequence: CASSPRGGAGGYTF.

This clonotype was observed at least ten times. The chain is built from TRBV12-3 or TRBV12-4 and TRBJ2-7, with D unresolved. The V gene lost 3 bases and the J gene lost 1 base, with 7 bases spanning the gap. The CDR3 has 13 amino acids. CDR3 DNA sequence: TGTGCCAGCAGTTTCGGCCTTTCCTACGAGCAGTACTTC. As protein: CASSFGLSYEQYF.

In this sample, this clonotype turned up once. The chain employs TRBV18 and TRBJ1-6; D not certain. Trimming removed 5 bases from V and 9 bases from J, with 17 bases in between. This CDR3 contains 15 residues. Germline V gene sequence: CDR1 KGHSH, CDR2 LQKENI. For the CDR3, the DNA is TGTGCCAGCTCAGCCATGTCGATTGATAGTTCACCCCTCCACTTT. Its protein is CASSAMSIDSSPLHF.

This chain connects TRBV10-1 to TRBJ1-1; no firm D call. This CDR3 region has 15 residues. The germline gives CDR1 WNHNN, CDR2 SYGVQD (reference sequence). Trimming cost V 3 bases and J 1 base, with 12 bases left between them. CDR3 DNA: TGCGCCAGCAGTGACGCGGGGAGCAGGAACACTGAAGCTTTCTTT. It encodes CASSDAGSRNTEAFF.

As concerns this clonotype: The junction shows a germline mismatch at one end, possibly a read error. The chain couples TRBV6-1 to TRBJ2-2, with D possibly TRBD2 on 5 matching bases. CDR3 length equals 14 residues. From germline, CDR1 is MNHNS and CDR2 SASEGT. CDR3 bases: TGTGCCAGCAGTGAAGCCCTATACACCGGGGAGCGGTTTTTT. Its protein is CASSEALYTGERFF.

In DNA, the CDR3 is TGTGCCAGCAGCTTAGCCCGCCCGAGCCTTGACAGGGGAATAGTAGATACGCAGTATTTT. It yields the protein CASSLARPSLDRGIVDTQYF. The chain is built from TRBV7-2 and TRBJ2-3; TRBD1 agrees at 8 bases. V lost 0 bases, J lost 5 bases, and 19 bases stayed unmatched. This CDR3 has 20 residues. The germline V gene encodes CDR1 SGHTA and CDR2 FQGNSA. Combining the CDR3 with reference TRBV7-2 and TRBJ2-3 gives the whole variable domain GAGVSQSPSNKVTEKGKDVELRCDPISGHTALYWYRQSLGQGLEFLIYFQGNSAPDKSGLPSDRFSAERTGGSVSTLTIQRTQQEDSAVYLCASSLARPSLDRGIVDTQYFGPGTRLTVL.

This clonotype was counted ten times or more. The chain couples TRBV21-1 to TRBJ2-5; TRBD2, the table's D call, was not compared with the DNA. TRBV21-1 is recorded as a pseudogene. The CDR3 contains 19 residues. The CDR3: CASSKAILAGGAYQETQYF. In nucleotides, the CDR3 is TGTGCCAGCAGCAAAGCGATACTAGCGGGGGGGGCGTACCAAGAGACCCAGTACTTC.

This clonotype was found many times. The V gene is TRBV12-3 or TRBV12-4, the J gene TRBJ2-3; 8 nucleotides agree with TRBD1. Trimming cost V 4 bases and J 0 bases; bases outside gene matches: 3. There are 15 residues in the CDR3. The CDR3 loop is CASSYDRGSTDTQYF. The CDR3 DNA reads TGTGCCAGCAGTTACGACAGGGGAAGCACAGATACGCAGTATTTT.

Note on this clonotype: Just one base apart from a much larger clone, this may be a read error. The chain employs TRBV7-8 and TRBJ2-1; possible D gene TRBD2, 5 bases. The CDR3 runs to 12 residues. Germline V gene sequence: CDR1 SGHVS, CDR2 FQNEAQ. V dropped 0 bases and J dropped 13 bases, with 10 bases sitting between them. The DNA for the CDR3 is TGTGCCAGCAGCTTAGCCTGGGAGACCCAGTTCTTC. This sequence encodes CASSLAWETQFF.

This clonotype was detected only a few times. The chain recombines TRBV5-1 with TRBJ2-7; D might be TRBD2 (6 bases). Germline CDR1 is SGHRS and CDR2 is YFSETQ. The CDR3 spans 14 residues. The germline V and J ends were trimmed by 0 bases and 9 bases, with 16 bases remaining between them. CDR3 coding DNA: TGCGCCAGCAGCTTGGGAGTATCTAGCGAGGCGCAGTACTTC. Its translation is CASSLGVSSEAQYF.

This clonotype was seen a handful of times. V usage is TRBV6-2 or TRBV6-3 and J usage is TRBJ1-2; D may be TRBD1 (6 bases). The V gene lost 0 bases and the J gene lost 4 bases, with 9 bases spanning the gap. The CDR3 runs to 14 residues. Looked up from germline, CDR1 is MNHEY and CDR2 is SVGEGT. The CDR3 DNA follows: TGTGCCAGCAGTTACTCCGGACAGAGCTATGGCTACACCTTC. This codes for CASSYSGQSYGYTF.

This clonotype has only a few counts. The V gene is TRBV7-9, the J gene TRBJ1-1, with D hard to call. The V gene's germline CDR1 is SEHNR and CDR2 FQNEAQ (reference sequence). V shed 1 base and J shed 1 base, with 10 bases lying between them. The CDR3 runs to 15 residues. The CDR3 loop reads CASSLGLVGNTEAFF. The CDR3 coding sequence is TGTGCCAGCAGCTTAGGCCTGGTAGGGAACACTGAAGCTTTCTTT. The entire variable domain, with the rest obtained from reference TRBV7-9 and TRBJ1-1, is as follows: DTGVSQNPRHKITKRGQNVTFRCDPISEHNRLYWYRQTLGQGPEFLTYFQNEAQLEKSRLLSDRFSAERPKGSFSTLEIQRTEQGDSAMYLCASSLGLVGNTEAFFGQGTRLTVV.